This entry lists 10 T cell receptor beta chains sequenced from one sample in a study of OX40 agonist ivuxolimab in advanced cancers. The repertoire was sequenced with immunoSEQ multiplex PCR; TCRdb's copy has only in-frame clones and lacks some. The data contain about 74,000 clones, about 86% of them seen just once; the ten biggest clones take up 6% to 8.5%. Sequenced here: CD4+ or CD8+ T cells sorted from blood, sampled in a trial of the OX40 agonist ivuxolimab. The source of these receptors is an adult with an advanced solid tumor such as melanoma, head and neck, liver or kidney cancer.

The chain has TRBV6-6 and TRBJ2-5; TRBD1 matches 8 bases. The germline V gene encodes CDR1 MNHNY and CDR2 SVGAGI (reference sequence). This CDR3 has 16 amino acids. Losses at the gene ends were 5 bases for V and 5 bases for J; bases not matched to a gene: 13. The CDR3 DNA follows: TGTGCCAGCAGTCCCGCGTGGGGCAGGGGGCAGGAGACCCAGTACTTC. Its translation: CASSPAWGRGQETQYF.

The rearrangement joins TRBV9 to TRBJ2-2, with 7 nucleotides matching TRBD2. CDR3 length equals 17 residues. V was clipped by 2 bases and J by 0 bases; unmatched bases: 7. Germline CDR1 SGDLS, CDR2 YYNGEE. DNA for the CDR3: TGTGCCAGCAGCGTTGGTCTAGCGGAAACGAACACCGGGGAGCTGTTTTTT. The encoded protein is CASSVGLAETNTGELFF.

Only one count was recorded for this clone. The V and J genes are TRBV7-8 and TRBJ1-3; 8 nucleotides align to TRBD1. The CDR3 covers 14 residues. J was trimmed by 4 bases and V by 5 bases; bases with no gene match: 4. Germline CDR1 and CDR2: SGHVS and FQNEAQ. The CDR3 DNA reads TGTGCCAGCAGCATAGACAGGGGAGGAAACACCATATATTTT. Its translation is CASSIDRGGNTIYF.

This chain links TRBV6-5 with TRBJ2-1, with D hard to call. The CDR3 is 12 amino acids. From germline, CDR1 is MNHEY and CDR2 SVGAGI. V gave up 1 base and J gave up 9 bases, with 7 bases separating them. CDR3 in amino acids: CASSYLFGEQFF. In DNA, the CDR3 is TGTGCCAGCAGTTACTTATTTGGTGAGCAGTTCTTC.

Comments on this clone: Other DNA sequences in the same sample also yield this CDR3. This chain joins TRBV28 and TRBJ1-4; D ambiguous. CDR1 MDHEN and CDR2 SYDVKM come from the germline V gene. The CDR3 extends over 14 amino acids. The V and J ends lost 6 bases and 7 bases respectively, with 15 bases between them. The CDR3 DNA sequence: TGTGCCAGCAGCGCGTACCGGGTGGGTGAAAAACTGTTTTTT. Translated: CASSAYRVGEKLFF.

This chain joins TRBV19 and TRBJ1-1; 9 positions match TRBD1. CDR3 length equals 15 residues. Trimming cost V 5 bases and J 5 bases; bases outside gene matches: 9. CDR1 is LNHDA, CDR2 SQIVND, per germline (reference sequence). DNA of the CDR3: TGTGCCAGTAGTTTGGACAGGGGACCTCCGACTGAAGCTTTCTTT. Protein: CASSLDRGPPTEAFF.

The V gene is TRBV7-9, the J gene TRBJ2-7; no clear D. This CDR3 comprises 12 residues. Looked up from germline, CDR1 is SEHNR and CDR2 is FQNEAQ (reference sequence). V lost 7 bases and J lost 3, with 10 bases in between. This CDR3 is CASTYTDYEQYF. The CDR3 nucleotides are TGTGCCAGCACCTACACGGACTACGAGCAGTACTTC.

V usage is TRBV7-9 and J usage is TRBJ1-1; D remains unclear. V shed 0 bases and J shed 1 base, with 6 bases lying between them. The CDR3 is made up of 14 amino acids. The V gene's germline CDR1 is SEHNR and CDR2 FQNEAQ (reference sequence). The CDR3 is CASSLAPGNTEAFF. The DNA for the CDR3 is TGTGCCAGCAGCTTAGCTCCGGGGAACACTGAAGCTTTCTTT.

The count of this clone is one. The chain recombines TRBV4-3 with TRBJ1-4; 8 bases match TRBD1. The germline V gene encodes CDR1 LGHNA and CDR2 YSLEER. CDR3 length: 17 residues. The V gene end was trimmed by 0 bases and the J gene end by 5 bases; junction bases not matched to a gene: 8. This CDR3 is CASSQEGQDRANEKLFF. CDR3 in DNA: TGCGCCAGCAGCCAAGAAGGCCAGGACAGGGCCAATGAAAAACTGTTTTTT.

V and J are TRBV11-2 and TRBJ1-1, with 9 bases fitting TRBD1. The CDR3 runs 17 residues. Germline V gives CDR1 SGHAT, CDR2 FQNNGV. The ends lost 2 bases at V and 0 bases at J; junction bases unmatched: 7. The CDR3: CASSLLPRDRVNTEAFF. In nucleotides, the CDR3 is TGTGCCAGCAGCTTACTCCCCCGGGACAGGGTGAACACTGAAGCTTTCTTT.